This TCR beta chain was recorded in a study of T cells after yellow fever vaccination. In the study overall: It was SMART-Seq v4 Ultra Low Input that prepared the fractions with low cell numbers. Overall study results and limits: It was a small share of clonotypes that appeared in both CD4 and CD8 compartments. Most clones from primary vaccination were detected again post-booster (roughly 96% CD4, around 90% CD8). The study noted that FACS-sorted repertoires could contain abundant clonotypes contaminating from the bulk population.

This CDR3 is built from 13 residues. The V gene lost 6 bases and the J gene lost 5 bases, with 13 bases spanning the gap. CDR1 is MNHNY and CDR2 is SVGAGI in the germline V gene (reference sequence). This clonotype has more than one count but fewer than ten. Its antigen is not identified. TCRdb passed the 5' RACE reads through MiXCR, listing each CDR3 protein once. There are 450,000 to 600,000 distinct CDR3 sequences in the sample; around 16% occur only once, and roughly 17% lies in the top ten. The receptor comes from a man younger than 35 who received the YFV17D yellow fever vaccine. V and J are TRBV6-6 and TRBJ1-1; D call uncertain. Sequences were derived from PBMCs, sampled 5 days after the first yellow fever vaccination. CDR3 amino acids: CASRPLGYTEAFF. The CDR3 DNA reads as TGTGCCAGCAGACCCCTGGGGTATACTGAAGCTTTCTTT.